This T cell receptor (beta chain) was obtained from a study of shared clonotypes between healthy human individuals. There were only Caucasian adults among the donors, and all lived in Nashville, Tennessee. The assay was immunoSEQ multiplex PCR, and TCRdb's table has in-frame clones only and misses some. The table lists about 640,000 clones, about two thirds of them singletons. The CDR3 totals 14 residues. Germline V gives CDR1 LNHDA, CDR2 SQIVND (reference sequence). V lost 5 bases, J lost 3 bases, and 6 bases stayed unmatched. The chain carries TRBV19 and TRBJ2-7, with TRBD2 matching over 8 bases. The TCR was taken from a young woman in good health. The specimen sequenced was memory CD4+ T cells sorted from blood. Subset: CD45RA-negative fraction. The CDR3 sequence is CASSYSAGDYEQYF. The CDR3, as DNA: TGTGCCAGTAGTTACTCAGCGGGAGACTACGAGCAGTACTTC.